These 17 T cell receptor beta chains originate from one sample sequenced in a study of control samples from healthy donors and cancer patients. Profiling relied on immunoSEQ multiplex PCR, and the TCRdb table lists in-frame clones only, not all of them. The repertoire consists of about 40,000 clones, with 90% to 95% occurring once and the leading ten covering around 4%. Source material: blood. The receptors derive from a woman aged 50 to 60 in good health.

This chain uses TRBV18 with TRBJ2-6; 10 nucleotides agree with TRBD1. V lost 3 bases, J lost 0 bases, and 2 bases stayed unmatched. CDR1 is KGHSH, CDR2 LQKENI, per germline. CDR3 length: 17 residues. CDR3 sequence (DNA): TGTGCCAGCTCACCGGGACAGGGGAACTCTGGGGCCAACGTCCTGACTTTC. It codes for CASSPGQGNSGANVLTF.

This sequence joins TRBV7-9 and TRBJ1-1; tentative D call: TRBD1 (5 bases). V shed 5 bases and J shed 0 bases, with 10 bases lying between them. The CDR3 consists of 14 residues. CDR1 is SEHNR and CDR2 is FQNEAQ in the germline V gene (reference sequence). CDR3: CASSLTDMNTEAFF. DNA for the CDR3: TGTGCCAGCAGCCTGACAGACATGAACACTGAAGCTTTCTTT.

The V gene is TRBV10-3, the J gene TRBJ1-3; D ambiguous. Trimming left V 8 bases short and J 0 bases short, with 11 bases between. The CDR3 totals 14 residues. Germline CDR1 reads ENHRY; CDR2 reads SYGVKD. CDR3 coding DNA: TGTGCCATCCGCCAGTCGAGCTCTGGAAACACCATATATTTT. This translates into CAIRQSSSGNTIYF.

The chain is built from TRBV6-2 or TRBV6-3 and TRBJ1-5; 7 bases are a match to TRBD1. Germline V lookup: CDR1 MNHEY, CDR2 SVGEGT. Germline trimming cut 3 bases from V and 3 bases from J; bases unmatched to any gene: 8. The CDR3 is 16 amino acids. CDR3 in amino acids: CASSYRIGTDNQPQHF. In nucleotides, the CDR3 is TGTGCCAGCAGTTATCGTATTGGGACAGACAATCAGCCCCAGCATTTT.

This rearrangement joins TRBV7-6 to TRBJ2-2; the D call may be TRBD1 or TRBD2 (5 bases each). CDR1 is SGHVS, CDR2 FNYEAQ, per germline. This CDR3 has 16 amino acids. V dropped 5 bases and J dropped 0 bases, with 13 bases sitting between them. Here the CDR3 reads CASSAILGANTGELFF. CDR3 in DNA: TGTGCCAGCAGCGCAATCCTGGGGGCGAACACCGGGGAGCTGTTTTTT.

This clone was found once. V and J are TRBV6-5 and TRBJ2-5; 8 positions match TRBD2. The CDR3 is made up of 15 amino acids. Germline lookup yields CDR1 MNHEY and CDR2 SVGAGI. The junction had 7 bases not matched to a gene; V was cut back by 2 bases and J by 5 bases. The CDR3 loop is CASSYTGGPGETQYF. The CDR3 DNA is TGTGCCAGCAGTTACACGGGGGGGCCTGGGGAGACCCAGTACTTC.

As for this clone: Other DNA sequences within the sample encode an identical CDR3. The chain uses TRBV2 and TRBJ2-7, with D possibly being TRBD2 (6 bases). V gave up 6 bases and J gave up 0 bases, with 6 bases separating them. The CDR3 length is 12 residues. Germline lookup yields CDR1 SNHLY and CDR2 FYNNEI. The CDR3 region is CASRGGSYEQYF. In DNA form, the CDR3 reads TGTGCCAGCAGGGGGGGCTCCTACGAGCAGTACTTC.

The table lists this clone with a count of one. V usage is TRBV29-1 and J usage is TRBJ1-3; weak D call: TRBD1 (6 bases). Germline loops: CDR1 SQVTM, CDR2 ANQGSEA. The CDR3 contains 14 residues. With 4 bases removed from V and 0 bases from J, the gap between germline ends came to 10 bases. The CDR3 bases are TGCAGCGTTGTGGACAGCCTCTCTGGAAACACCATATATTTT. This encodes CSVVDSLSGNTIYF.

This clone was observed once. The chain couples TRBV28 to TRBJ2-1; 8 bases map to TRBD2. The trim removed 6 bases at V and 7 bases at J, leaving 11 bases unmatched. This CDR3 is 15 amino acids long. Germline CDR1 is MDHEN and CDR2 is SYDVKM. Written as DNA, the CDR3 is TGTGCCAGCAGCGGGGGGGCATTCATACTTAATGAGCAGTTCTTC. It codes for CASSGGAFILNEQFF.

V usage is TRBV11-2 and J usage is TRBJ1-1, with D unclear. Trimming stripped 3 bases from V and 2 bases from J, with 7 bases between. Germline-derived CDR1 and CDR2 are SGHAT and FQNNGV. This CDR3 is 13 amino acids long. The CDR3 sequence is CASSLGSNTEAFF. CDR3 in DNA: TGTGCCAGCAGCTTGGGCAGCAACACTGAAGCTTTCTTT.

V is TRBV24-1 and J is TRBJ1-5; D gene uncertain. V was pared by 2 bases and J by 0 bases, with 4 bases between. Germline assignment: CDR1 KGHDR and CDR2 SFDVKD. CDR3 length equals 14 residues. The CDR3 region has the DNA TGTGCCACCAGTGATTGGGGTAGCAATCAGCCCCAGCATTTT. Protein product: CATSDWGSNQPQHF.

This clone has only one observation. As DNA, the CDR3 is TGTGCCACCCGCCAGACTGGAAACACCATATATTTT. This codes for CATRQTGNTIYF. The chain is built from TRBV12-3 or TRBV12-4 and TRBJ1-3; D is unresolved. V gave up 10 bases and J gave up 2 bases, with 9 bases separating them. This CDR3 region has 12 residues.

This clone was counted once. As DNA, the CDR3 is TGTGCCAGCAGCTTGAACGGAGTTAGGACTATTAAATTCTTC. Encoded protein: CASSLNGVRTIKFF. The V and J genes are TRBV5-6 and TRBJ2-1; D may be TRBD2 (6 bases). Per germline, CDR1 SGHDT and CDR2 YYEEEE. V dropped 1 base and J dropped 16 bases, with 21 bases sitting between them. This CDR3 is 14 amino acids long.

CDR3 DNA sequence: TGTGCCAGCAGCTTGGTTCAGGACAGGGGGCGCGACTATGGCTACACCTTC. Amino acid sequence: CASSLVQDRGRDYGYTF. The chain uses TRBV5-5 and TRBJ1-2; 11 bases line up with TRBD1. The V segment lost 0 bases and the J segment 3 bases; nucleotides outside the gene matches: 7. CDR1 SGHKS and CDR2 YYEKEE come from the germline V gene (reference sequence). CDR3 length: 17 residues. The full variable domain, its missing parts supplied by reference TRBV5-5 and TRBJ1-2, is DAGVTQSPTHLIKTRGQQVTLRCSPISGHKSVSWYQQVLGQGPQFIFQYYEKEERGRGNFPDRFSARQFPNYSSELNVNALLLGDSALYLCASSLVQDRGRDYGYTFGSGTRLTVV.

The chain links TRBV4-2 to TRBJ1-5; maybe TRBD1 (5 bases). This CDR3 is built from 12 residues. The V gene's germline CDR1 is LGHNA and CDR2 YNFKEQ. Trimming left V 3 bases short and J 11 bases short, with 11 bases between. CDR3 sequence reads: CASSQVRGAQHF. The CDR3 DNA sequence: TGTGCCAGCAGCCAGGTCCGGGGGGCCCAGCATTTT.

The genes are TRBV10-3 and TRBJ1-1; D possibly corresponds to TRBD1 (6 bases). From germline, CDR1 is ENHRY and CDR2 SYGVKD. CDR3 size: 13 residues. The V end lost 4 bases, the J end lost 7 bases, and 13 bases lay between the germline ends. The CDR3 loop reads CAISVTGRGEAFF. In DNA form, the CDR3 reads TGTGCCATCAGTGTTACAGGGCGTGGTGAAGCTTTCTTT.

The V gene is TRBV5-5, the J gene TRBJ1-5; the D is unclear. Between the trimmed V and J ends, which lost 0 bases and 3 bases, there was a span of 4 bases. CDR3 length equals 13 residues. CDR1 is SGHKS and CDR2 is YYEKEE in the germline V gene (reference sequence). Here the CDR3 reads CASSLVPNQPQHF. The CDR3, as DNA: TGTGCCAGCAGCTTGGTTCCCAATCAGCCCCAGCATTTT. The complete variable domain, with remaining parts taken from reference TRBV5-5 and TRBJ1-5, reads DAGVTQSPTHLIKTRGQQVTLRCSPISGHKSVSWYQQVLGQGPQFIFQYYEKEERGRGNFPDRFSARQFPNYSSELNVNALLLGDSALYLCASSLVPNQPQHFGDGTRLSIL.